This entry describes one T cell receptor beta chain. Its antigen is undetermined. The data derive from a study of monozygotic twins with inflammatory bowel disease. Researchers used 3500 ng of total RNA for each TCR library. cDNA encoding TCRalpha and TCRbeta underwent two nested PCRs of roughly 16 and 10 cycles, each of which was followed by bead purification. TCRdb derives one entry per CDR3 protein from the 5' RACE reads, leaving out DNA. This repertoire includes about 450,000 distinct CDR3 sequences. Blood was drawn at over 2 ml per donor. Study outcomes and limitations: With others, IBD patients shared fewer clonotypes than healthy twins did, especially with disease activity.

This TCR was sampled from a human donor with ulcerative colitis or Crohn's disease, or a healthy co-twin of an affected twin (not recorded which). The sequenced sample consisted of blood.

The CDR3 sequence: CAISEQGGLAGTKMIAKNIQYF. J is TRBJ2-4 and V is TRBV10-3; TCRdb selects TRBD2, and the lack of DNA leaves this call unchecked. CDR1 and CDR2 from the germline V gene are ENHRY and SYGVKD. There are 22 residues in the CDR3.